This TCR beta chain was identified during a study of CD8+ T cells in alopecia areata. The CDR3 spans 16 residues. Between the trimmed V and J ends, which lost 0 bases and 1 base, there was a span of 9 bases. Germline values: CDR1 LGHNA, CDR2 YSLEER. After isolation, RNA underwent reverse transcription to generate cDNA as the sequencing template. Assay used: immunoSEQ multiplex PCR; TCRdb lists only in-frame clones, some missing. Among roughly 120,000 clones listed, 50% to 75% were seen once. Treatment meaning: oral pan-JAK inhibitor, 5-10 mg twice daily. The rearrangement uses TRBV4-3 and TRBJ2-2, with D tentatively TRBD2 (6 bases). Sequencing was performed on CD8+ T cells sorted from blood, taken at week 4, from a patient treated with tofacitinib. This TCR was sampled from a human donor with alopecia areata. The CDR3 loop reads CASSQEGGENTGELFF. Written as DNA, the CDR3 is TGCGCCAGCAGCCAAGAGGGCGGGGAGAACACCGGGGAGCTGTTTTTT.